This T cell receptor (beta chain) was retrieved from a study of siplizumab effects on memory and regulatory T cells. General observations from the study: Suppressive function of proliferating Tregs from siplizumab cultures was not confirmed. Alloreactive clones mapping to unstimulated subsets formed only a minor fraction. The study found that mappable alloreactive CD4+ clones averaged 68.8% Treg-derived with siplizumab and around 30% in controls.

The CDR3 loop spans 15 amino acids. With 6 bases removed from V and 0 bases from J, the gap between germline ends came to 14 bases. Germline V gene sequence: CDR1 MNHNS, CDR2 SASEGT. On this clone itself: Its antigen is still unknown.

The study assayed 90,000 to 100,000 TCR templates per sample. Using immunoSEQ multiplex PCR, the repertoire was profiled, and TCRdb retains in-frame clones only, with some absent. The top ten hold roughly 1.4% of the sample, which has about 110,000 clones, roughly 92% seen once. The chain is built from TRBV6-1 and TRBJ1-1; no clear D. Sequenced: CD4+ T cells sorted from blood. The source of this sequence is a human donor in good health. CDR3 region: CASRGNSRMNTEAFF. As DNA, the CDR3 is TGTGCCAGCAGAGGCAACAGCCGGATGAACACTGAAGCTTTCTTT.